The entry that follows covers one TCR beta chain sequence. Its antigen is still unknown. These data are taken from a study of cytomegalovirus exposure and HLA in healthy donors. The study, taken as a whole, reports: In vitro checks showed that a few CMV-associated chains really do target CMV antigens. The study designated 150 to 200 TCR beta chains cytomegalovirus-associated. The tendency of first-cohort TCR clusters to co-occur in the approximately 120 validation repertoires was identified by a subsequent analysis. Rare TCR sequences dominated, though some public TCRs recurred in many donors.

The method was immunoSEQ multiplex PCR; TCRdb's version includes in-frame clones alone and lacks a portion of them. This sample has some 98,000 clones, with around 88% found just once. The CDR3 runs 15 residues. Germline-derived CDR1 and CDR2 are MDHEN and SYDVKM. V was cut by 2 bases and J by 0 bases, with 10 bases left in between. This chain connects TRBV28 to TRBJ1-1, with D perhaps TRBD1 (5 bases). The sequenced material came from PBMCs. The sequence was obtained from a woman aged 25 to 45 in good health and CMV-seronegative. The CDR3 DNA follows: TGTGCCAGCAGTTTAGGGGGACTTTTGAACACTGAAGCTTTCTTT. Residues: CASSLGGLLNTEAFF.